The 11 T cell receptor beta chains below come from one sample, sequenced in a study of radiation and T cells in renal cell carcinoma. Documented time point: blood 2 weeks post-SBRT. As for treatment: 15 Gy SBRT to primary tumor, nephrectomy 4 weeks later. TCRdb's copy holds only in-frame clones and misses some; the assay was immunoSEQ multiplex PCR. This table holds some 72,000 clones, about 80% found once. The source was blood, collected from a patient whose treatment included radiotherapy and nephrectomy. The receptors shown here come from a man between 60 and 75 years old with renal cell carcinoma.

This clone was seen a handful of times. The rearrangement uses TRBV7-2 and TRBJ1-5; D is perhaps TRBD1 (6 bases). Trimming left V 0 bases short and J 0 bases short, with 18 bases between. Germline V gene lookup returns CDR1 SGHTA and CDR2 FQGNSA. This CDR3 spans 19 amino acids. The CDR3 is CASSLAVQGPLYSNQPQHF. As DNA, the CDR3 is TGTGCCAGCAGCTTAGCCGTCCAGGGGCCGCTATATAGCAATCAGCCCCAGCATTTT. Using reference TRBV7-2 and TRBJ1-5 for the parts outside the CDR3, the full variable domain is GAGVSQSPSNKVTEKGKDVELRCDPISGHTALYWYRQSLGQGLEFLIYFQGNSAPDKSGLPSDRFSAERTGGSVSTLTIQRTQQEDSAVYLCASSLAVQGPLYSNQPQHFGDGTRLSIL.

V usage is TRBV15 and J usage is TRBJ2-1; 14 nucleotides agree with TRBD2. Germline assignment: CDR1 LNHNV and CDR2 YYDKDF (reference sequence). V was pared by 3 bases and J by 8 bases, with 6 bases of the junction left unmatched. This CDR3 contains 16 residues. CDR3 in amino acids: CATSSLGLAGGDEQFF. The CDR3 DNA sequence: TGTGCCACCAGCAGCCTCGGACTAGCGGGAGGTGATGAGCAGTTCTTC.

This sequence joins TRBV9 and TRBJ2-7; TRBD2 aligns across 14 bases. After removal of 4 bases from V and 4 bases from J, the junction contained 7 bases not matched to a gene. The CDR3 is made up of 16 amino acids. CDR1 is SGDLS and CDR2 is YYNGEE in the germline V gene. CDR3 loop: CASSSGLAGGLYEQYF. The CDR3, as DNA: TGTGCCAGCAGCTCAGGACTAGCGGGAGGACTATACGAGCAGTACTTC. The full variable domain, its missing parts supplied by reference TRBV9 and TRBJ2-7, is DSGVTQTPKHLITATGQRVTLRCSPRSGDLSVYWYQQSLDQGLQFLIQYYNGEERAKGNILERFSAQQFPDLHSELNLSSLELGDSALYFCASSSGLAGGLYEQYFGPGTRLTVT.

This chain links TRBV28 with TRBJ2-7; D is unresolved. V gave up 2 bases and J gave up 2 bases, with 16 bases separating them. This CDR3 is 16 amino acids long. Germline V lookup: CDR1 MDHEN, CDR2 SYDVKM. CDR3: CASSLVNKIFPYEQYF. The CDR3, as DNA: TGTGCCAGCAGTTTAGTAAATAAGATTTTCCCCTACGAGCAGTACTTC.

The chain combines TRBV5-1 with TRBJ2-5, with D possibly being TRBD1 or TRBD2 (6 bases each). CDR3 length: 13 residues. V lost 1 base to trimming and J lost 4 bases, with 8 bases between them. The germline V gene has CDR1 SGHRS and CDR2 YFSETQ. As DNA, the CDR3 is TGCGCCAGCAGCTTGTCGGGGGCAGAGACCCAGTACTTC. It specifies CASSLSGAETQYF.

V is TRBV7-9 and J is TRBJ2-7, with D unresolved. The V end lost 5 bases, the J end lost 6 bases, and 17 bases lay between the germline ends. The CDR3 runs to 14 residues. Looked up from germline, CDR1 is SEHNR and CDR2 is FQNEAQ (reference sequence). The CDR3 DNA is TGTGCCAGCAGCCTAGGGCAACTGGAAGGCGAGCAGTACTTC. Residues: CASSLGQLEGEQYF.

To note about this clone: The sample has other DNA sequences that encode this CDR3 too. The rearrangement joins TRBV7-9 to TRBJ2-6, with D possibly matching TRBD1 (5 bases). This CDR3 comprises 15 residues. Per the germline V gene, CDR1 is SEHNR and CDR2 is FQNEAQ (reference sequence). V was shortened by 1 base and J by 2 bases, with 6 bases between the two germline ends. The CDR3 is CASSLEGAGANVLTF. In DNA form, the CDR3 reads TGTGCCAGCAGCTTAGAAGGGGCTGGGGCCAACGTCCTGACTTTC.

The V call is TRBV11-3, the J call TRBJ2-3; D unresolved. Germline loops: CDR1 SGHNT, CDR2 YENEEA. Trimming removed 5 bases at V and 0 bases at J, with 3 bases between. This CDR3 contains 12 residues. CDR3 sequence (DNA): TGTGCCAGCAGCCTAAGCACAGATACGCAGTATTTT. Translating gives CASSLSTDTQYF.

Written as DNA, the CDR3 is TGTGCCAGCAGTTTATCTGGGGGCAATGAGCAGTTCTTC. Translation gives CASSLSGGNEQFF. This chain connects TRBV28 to TRBJ2-1, with D perhaps assigned TRBD1 or TRBD2 (5 bases each). Trimming shortened V by 1 base and J by 6 bases, and 7 bases separated the two germline ends. The CDR3 totals 13 residues. CDR1 is MDHEN and CDR2 is SYDVKM in the germline V gene.

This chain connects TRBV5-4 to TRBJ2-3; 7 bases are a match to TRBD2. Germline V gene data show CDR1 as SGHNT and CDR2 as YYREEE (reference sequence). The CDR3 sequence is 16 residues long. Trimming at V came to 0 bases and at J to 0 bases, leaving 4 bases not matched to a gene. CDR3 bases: TGTGCCAGCAGCTTGGCCTCTAGCGGAAGCACAGATACGCAGTATTTT. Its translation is CASSLASSGSTDTQYF.

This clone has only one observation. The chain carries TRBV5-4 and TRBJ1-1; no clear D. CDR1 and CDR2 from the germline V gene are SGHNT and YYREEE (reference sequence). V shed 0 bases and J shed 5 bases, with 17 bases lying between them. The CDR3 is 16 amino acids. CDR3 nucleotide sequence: TGTGCCAGCAGCTTGGCTTCCGTGGGAGGTGGGACTGAAGCTTTCTTT. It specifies CASSLASVGGGTEAFF.